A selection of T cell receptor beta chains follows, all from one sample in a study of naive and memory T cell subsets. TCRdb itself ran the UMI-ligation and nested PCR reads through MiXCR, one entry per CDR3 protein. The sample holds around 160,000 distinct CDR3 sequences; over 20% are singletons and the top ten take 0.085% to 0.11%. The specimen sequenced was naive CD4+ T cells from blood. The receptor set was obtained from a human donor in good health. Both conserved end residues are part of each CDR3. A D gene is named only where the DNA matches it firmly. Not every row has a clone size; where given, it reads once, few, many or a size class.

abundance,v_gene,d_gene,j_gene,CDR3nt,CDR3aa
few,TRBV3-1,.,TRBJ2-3,TGTGCCAGCAGCCCCCAAATAGGGACCACAGATACGCAGTATTTT,CASSPQIGTTDTQYF
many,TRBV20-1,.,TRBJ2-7,TGCAGTGTATCTGTCGATTACGAGCAGTACTTC,CSVSVDYEQYF
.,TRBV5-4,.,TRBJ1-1,TGTGCCAGCAGCAAGGAACAGGGCTTGGGCACTGAAGCTTTCTTT,CASSKEQGLGTEAFF
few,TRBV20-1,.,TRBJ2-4,TGCAGTGCTAGGAAAGAAGTAGCCAAAAACATTCAGTACTTC,CSARKEVAKNIQYF
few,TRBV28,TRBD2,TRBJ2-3,TGTGCCAGCAGTTCGATAGCGGGAGTCTTAGATACGCAGTATTTT,CASSSIAGVLDTQYF
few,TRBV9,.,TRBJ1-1,TGTGCCAGCAGCGTGACGGCGACGGAAAACACTGAAGCTTTCTTT,CASSVTATENTEAFF
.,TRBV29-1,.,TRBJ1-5,TGCAGCGTTGAGACCGAAACCTATAGCAATCAGCCCCAGCATTTT,CSVETETYSNQPQHF
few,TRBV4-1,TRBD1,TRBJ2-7,TGCGCCAGCAGCCAGGCCCTCGGGACAGTAAGCGGCGAGCAGTACTTC,CASSQALGTVSGEQYF
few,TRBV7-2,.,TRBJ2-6,TGTGCCAGCAGCTTAGCGGGGAAACTCTCCGGGGCCAACGTCCTGACTTTC,CASSLAGKLSGANVLTF
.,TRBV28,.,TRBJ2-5,TGTGCCAGCAGTTTACGTGGGTCGTGGTCCCAAGAGACCCAGTACTTC,CASSLRGSWSQETQYF
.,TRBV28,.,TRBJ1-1,TGTGCCAGCAGTTTTTGGTTATTTGGCTCGGGGGGGTCGATGAACACTGAAGCTTTCTTT,CASSFWLFGSGGSMNTEAFF
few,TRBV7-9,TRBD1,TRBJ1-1,TGTGCCAGCAGCTTCTGGACAGGGACTGAAGCTTTCTTT,CASSFWTGTEAFF
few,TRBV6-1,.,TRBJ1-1,TGTGCCAGCAGTTTCCGTGACGGGAACACTGAAGCTTTCTTT,CASSFRDGNTEAFF
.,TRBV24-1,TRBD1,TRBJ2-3,TGTGCCACCACTCGACAGGGAGATACGCAGTATTTT,CATTRQGDTQYF
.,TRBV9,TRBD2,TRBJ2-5,TGTGCCAGCAGCGTAGGGGCTAGCGGTGGGGGAGAGACCCAGTACTTC,CASSVGASGGGETQYF
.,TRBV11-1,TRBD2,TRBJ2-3,TGTGCCAGCAGCTTATCGCTAGCGGGAGTGACAGATACGCAGTATTTT,CASSLSLAGVTDTQYF
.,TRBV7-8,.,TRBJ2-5,TGTGCCAGCAGCCCCTGGACTGCGGGGAGGGAGACCCAGTACTTC,CASSPWTAGRETQYF
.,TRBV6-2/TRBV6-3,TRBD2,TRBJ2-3,TGTGCCAGCAGCCAGCCGGCTAGCGGGAGAGCAGATACGCAGTATTTT,CASSQPASGRADTQYF
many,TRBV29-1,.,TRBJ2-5,TGCAGCGTTGCACCCCGACAGGTCCAAGAGACCCAGTACTTC,CSVAPRQVQETQYF
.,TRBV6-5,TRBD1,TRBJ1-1,TGTGCCAGCAGGGACAGGGGAACTAACGCTGAAGCTTTCTTT,CASRDRGTNAEAFF
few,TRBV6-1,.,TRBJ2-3,TGTGCCAGCAGTGAGATGAGTGGAGGTGGAGATACGCAGTATTTT,CASSEMSGGGDTQYF
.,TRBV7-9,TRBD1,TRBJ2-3,TGTGCCAGCAGCCTGGAGGGACAGGGCACAGATACGCAGTATTTT,CASSLEGQGTDTQYF
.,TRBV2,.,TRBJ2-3,TGTGCCAGCAGGGTATCCGGGACCACACCTAGCACAGATACGCAGTATTTT,CASRVSGTTPSTDTQYF
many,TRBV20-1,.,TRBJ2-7,TGCAGTGCCAGGGAGGATTTTTACGAGCAGTACTTC,CSAREDFYEQYF
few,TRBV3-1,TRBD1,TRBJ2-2,TGTGCCAGTGCATTCGGGACAGGGTTAGGACCCTCCGCACCCGGGGAGCTGTTTTTT,CASAFGTGLGPSAPGELFF
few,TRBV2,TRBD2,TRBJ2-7,TGTGCCAGCAGTGTAGGACTAGCGCTCTCCTACGAGCAGTACTTC,CASSVGLALSYEQYF